This note documents a single T cell receptor (beta chain) sequence. The table came from immunoSEQ multiplex PCR; TCRdb's copy has only in-frame clones and leaves some out. Of under 5,000 clones listed, around 80% are singletons. The record originates from a study of neoadjuvant nivolumab and ipilimumab in lung cancer. CDR1 and CDR2 from the germline V gene are SGHRS and YFSETQ. V was clipped by 0 bases and J by 4 bases, with 12 bases between them. The length of the CDR3 is 15 residues. The sample in question was peripheral blood, obtained after neoadjuvant nivolumab, alone or with ipilimumab, at or shortly before surgery. The chain carries TRBV5-1 and TRBJ2-3, with a possible D match to TRBD2 (6 bases). The clonotype was recovered from an adult with non-small cell lung cancer. The DNA for the CDR3 is TGCGCCAGCAGCTTGGCCGGAGGGAGTGCAGATACGCAGTATTTT. It codes for CASSLAGGSADTQYF.